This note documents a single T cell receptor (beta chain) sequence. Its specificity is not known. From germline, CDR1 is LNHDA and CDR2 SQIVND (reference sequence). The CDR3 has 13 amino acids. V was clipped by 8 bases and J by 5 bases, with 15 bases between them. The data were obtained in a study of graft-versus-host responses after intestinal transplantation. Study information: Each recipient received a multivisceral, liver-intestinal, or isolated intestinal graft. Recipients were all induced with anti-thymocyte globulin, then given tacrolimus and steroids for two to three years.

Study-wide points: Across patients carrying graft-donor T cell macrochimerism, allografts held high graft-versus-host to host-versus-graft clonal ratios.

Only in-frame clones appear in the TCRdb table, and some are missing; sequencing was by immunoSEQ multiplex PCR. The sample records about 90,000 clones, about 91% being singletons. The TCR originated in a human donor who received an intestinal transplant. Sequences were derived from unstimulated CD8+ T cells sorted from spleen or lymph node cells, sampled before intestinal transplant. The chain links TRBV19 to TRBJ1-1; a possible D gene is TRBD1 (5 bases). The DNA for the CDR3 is TGTGCCAGTGGTCTTGGGAGGGGAACTGAAGCTTTCTTT. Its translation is CASGLGRGTEAFF.